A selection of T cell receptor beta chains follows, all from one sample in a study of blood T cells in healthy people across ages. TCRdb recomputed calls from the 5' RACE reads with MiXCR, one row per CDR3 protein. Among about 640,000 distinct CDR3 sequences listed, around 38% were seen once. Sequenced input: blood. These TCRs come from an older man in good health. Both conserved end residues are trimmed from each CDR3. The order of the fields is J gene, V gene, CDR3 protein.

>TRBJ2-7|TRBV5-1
ASSSQGGRGYEQY
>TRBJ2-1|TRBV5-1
ASSFDGQGGYNEQF
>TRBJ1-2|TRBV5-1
ASSLNHFFGPSYGYT
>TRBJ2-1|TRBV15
ATSRDAQNPYNEQF
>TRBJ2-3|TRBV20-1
SAPGQRITDTQY
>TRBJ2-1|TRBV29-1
SVVSATGGSEQF
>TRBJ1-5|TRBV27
ASSSPWSNQPQH
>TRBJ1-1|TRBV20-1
SASQTGQAF
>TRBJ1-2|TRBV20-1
SARVNRNYGYT
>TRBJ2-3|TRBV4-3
ASSQEWKGLGTDTQY
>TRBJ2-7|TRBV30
AWSRGRKEQY
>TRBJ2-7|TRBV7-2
ASSPPTGEQY
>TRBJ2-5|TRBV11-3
ASNWGQGVKKEY
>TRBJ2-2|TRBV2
ASSGRGTGELF